The rows below give T cell receptor beta chains drawn from one sample of a study of OX40 agonist ivuxolimab in advanced cancers. Assay used: immunoSEQ multiplex PCR; TCRdb lists only in-frame clones, some missing. The table shows about 37,000 clones, with more than 85% occurring only once. Source: CD4+ or CD8+ T cells sorted from blood, taken in a trial of the OX40 agonist ivuxolimab. Receptors were obtained from an adult with an advanced solid tumor such as melanoma, head and neck, liver or kidney cancer. CDR3s include the opening cysteine and the closing phenylalanine or tryptophan. Fields, in order: V gene, D gene, J gene, clone size, CDR3 protein, CDR3 DNA. D genes are given only for firm matches. Size tells how often a clone was seen (once, few, many) or the class of an expanded clone, and some rows leave it out.

TRBV15	NA	TRBJ2-7	NA	CATSITGREQYF	TGTGCCACCAGCATTACAGGGCGGGAGCAGTACTTC
TRBV5-4	NA	TRBJ1-4	NA	CASRGPPDLEKLFF	TGTGCCAGCAGGGGACCGCCAGATCTGGAAAAACTGTTTTTT
TRBV29-1	TRBD1	TRBJ2-7	NA	CSVGDSPYEQYF	TGCAGCGTTGGGGACAGTCCCTACGAGCAGTACTTC
TRBV7-6	TRBD2	TRBJ2-1	NA	CASSLARTSGDEQFF	TGTGCCAGCAGCTTAGCGCGTACTAGCGGAGATGAGCAGTTCTTC
TRBV7-6	NA	TRBJ1-3	few	CASSPQQAGASSGNTIYF	TGTGCCAGCAGCCCTCAACAAGCCGGGGCGAGCTCTGGAAACACCATATATTTT
TRBV27	NA	TRBJ2-5	NA	CASRAQGRETQYF	TGTGCCAGCAGGGCGCAGGGACGGGAGACCCAGTACTTC
TRBV2	TRBD2	TRBJ2-7	NA	CASHSGGPYEQYF	TGTGCCAGTCATAGCGGGGGGCCATACGAGCAGTACTTC
TRBV6-1	NA	TRBJ1-5	once	CASRTLRGDLGPQHF	TGTGCCAGCAGAACGCTCAGGGGCGACCTGGGGCCCCAGCATTTT
TRBV5-6	TRBD1	TRBJ2-7	NA	CASSLWGEAGGFYEQYF	TGTGCCAGCAGCTTGTGGGGTGAGGCAGGGGGCTTTTACGAGCAGTACTTC
TRBV6-5	NA	TRBJ1-1	NA	CASSYSWGNTEAFF	TGTGCCAGCAGTTACTCGTGGGGGAACACTGAAGCTTTCTTT
TRBV4-1	NA	TRBJ2-5	NA	CASSQEQFRGVHQETQYF	TGCGCCAGCAGCCAAGAGCAATTCAGGGGAGTCCACCAAGAGACCCAGTACTTC
TRBV27	NA	TRBJ2-3	NA	CASSLWSASTDTQYF	TGTGCCAGCAGTTTATGGAGTGCTAGCACAGATACGCAGTATTTT
TRBV7-2	NA	TRBJ2-7	NA	CASSQGSLQDRERGEQYF	TGTGCCAGCAGCCAAGGAAGTCTTCAAGACAGGGAGCGGGGCGAGCAGTACTTC
TRBV6-5	NA	TRBJ1-2	NA	CASSYSIEGGYTF	TGTGCCAGCAGTTACTCGATAGAGGGTGGCTACACCTTC
TRBV6-5	TRBD1	TRBJ1-2	NA	CASSTTGQGNYGYTF	TGTGCCAGCAGTACCACCGGACAGGGGAACTATGGCTACACCTTC
TRBV5-6	NA	TRBJ1-2	NA	CASSLMKGSYYGYTF	TGTGCCAGCAGCTTAATGAAGGGATCCTACTATGGCTACACCTTC
TRBV27	TRBD1	TRBJ2-7	once	CASIAPGQPYEQYF	TGTGCCAGCATCGCCCCGGGACAGCCCTACGAGCAGTACTTC
TRBV4-3	NA	TRBJ1-4	NA	CASSQDGGSLYEKLFF	TGCGCCAGCAGCCAAGATGGGGGGTCTTTATATGAAAAACTGTTTTTT
TRBV9	NA	TRBJ2-7	NA	CASSEGGVSSYEQYF	TGTGCCAGCAGCGAGGGGGGAGTAAGCTCCTACGAGCAGTACTTC
TRBV7-7	NA	TRBJ2-7	NA	CASSPSVGTSYEQYF	TGTGCTAGCAGCCCTAGTGTCGGGACAAGCTACGAGCAGTACTTC
TRBV19	TRBD2	TRBJ2-1	NA	CASRDSGTTPYNEQFF	TGTGCCAGTAGGGATTCCGGGACTACCCCCTACAATGAGCAGTTCTTC
TRBV6-5	TRBD1	TRBJ1-4	NA	CASSWGTGEAEKLFF	TGTGCCAGCAGTTGGGGGACAGGGGAAGCCGAAAAACTGTTTTTT
TRBV27	NA	TRBJ1-1	NA	CASSPVVGSNTEAFF	TGTGCCAGCAGCCCCGTGGTGGGTTCGAACACTGAAGCTTTCTTT
TRBV28	NA	TRBJ1-6	NA	CASRIDISNSPLHF	TGTGCCAGCAGGATTGACATTAGTAATTCACCCCTCCACTTT
TRBV4-1	NA	TRBJ2-1	NA	CASSQDGGFNEQFF	TGCGCCAGCAGCCAAGATGGAGGGTTTAATGAGCAGTTCTTC
TRBV7-9	NA	TRBJ2-2	NA	CASSPGLGQGKTGELFF	TGTGCCAGCAGCCCAGGTTTGGGGCAGGGGAAAACCGGGGAGCTGTTTTTT
TRBV5-1	NA	TRBJ1-1	NA	CASSLVARAGSGNTEAFF	TGCGCCAGCAGCTTGGTTGCCAGGGCGGGGAGTGGGAACACTGAAGCTTTCTTT
TRBV7-9	NA	TRBJ2-1	NA	CASSPWVGLDNEQFF	TGTGCCAGCAGCCCGTGGGTGGGTCTCGACAATGAGCAGTTCTTC
TRBV9	NA	TRBJ2-7	NA	CASSGTGSSGGSYSYEQYF	TGTGCCAGCAGTGGGACAGGGTCAAGCGGGGGGTCATATTCCTACGAGCAGTACTTC
TRBV19	NA	TRBJ1-2	NA	CASSMMDSTRIEGYTF	TGTGCCAGTAGTATGATGGACAGCACGAGAATTGAGGGCTACACCTTC
TRBV6-1	NA	TRBJ1-5	NA	CASSEFGSASNQPQHF	TGTGCCAGCAGTGAATTTGGCAGTGCTAGCAATCAGCCCCAGCATTTT
TRBV7-8	NA	TRBJ1-6	once	CASSLAGPNSPLHF	TGTGCCAGCAGCTTAGCCGGGCCCAATTCACCCCTCCACTTT
TRBV9	NA	TRBJ1-6	few	CASSVAGEDSPLHF	TGTGCCAGCAGCGTAGCGGGGGAAGATTCACCCCTCCACTTT
TRBV11-2	TRBD1	TRBJ2-1	NA	CASSFRDRVRTDEQFF	TGTGCCAGCAGCTTCCGGGACAGGGTCCGTACGGATGAGCAGTTCTTC
TRBV5-6	NA	TRBJ2-2	NA	CASSRDWKAGSGELFF	TGTGCCAGCAGCCGAGACTGGAAGGCCGGATCCGGGGAGCTGTTTTTT
TRBV5-5	NA	TRBJ1-2	NA	CASSPGRGSGYGYTF	TGTGCCAGCAGCCCTGGCAGGGGAAGCGGCTATGGCTACACCTTC
TRBV2	NA	TRBJ2-1	NA	CASTRIYEQFF	TGTGCCAGCACCCGGATTTATGAGCAGTTCTTC
TRBV21-1	NA	TRBJ2-7	NA	CASSKAPAGGAYEQYF	TGTGCCAGCAGCAAAGCCCCAGCGGGGGGGGCCTACGAGCAGTACTTC
TRBV11-2	TRBD1	TRBJ1-2	NA	CASRIPPGQGLDGYTF	TGTGCCAGCAGAATACCCCCGGGACAGGGGCTCGATGGCTACACCTTC
TRBV4-1	NA	TRBJ2-7	NA	CASSQEPSYEQYF	TGCGCCAGCAGCCAGGAGCCGTCCTACGAGCAGTACTTC
TRBV13	NA	TRBJ2-5	NA	CASSLEGGETQYF	TGTGCCAGCAGCTTAGAGGGCGGGGAGACCCAGTACTTC
TRBV19	NA	TRBJ2-1	NA	CASSFDLSSYNEQFF	TGTGCCAGTAGTTTCGACCTAAGCTCCTACAATGAGCAGTTCTTC
TRBV30	TRBD1	TRBJ2-7	NA	CAWTDRDEQYF	TGTGCCTGGACGGACAGGGACGAGCAGTACTTC
TRBV5-4	NA	TRBJ2-7	NA	CASSLAGDGPYEQYF	TGTGCCAGCAGCTTGGCGGGCGACGGCCCCTACGAGCAGTACTTC
TRBV5-6	NA	TRBJ2-7	NA	CASSYFFRSSYEQYF	TGTGCCAGCAGCTATTTTTTTCGGAGCTCCTACGAGCAGTACTTC
TRBV7-3	NA	TRBJ2-7	few	CASSLEWSEQYF	TGTGCCAGCAGCTTGGAGTGGTCCGAGCAGTACTTC
TRBV5-8	NA	TRBJ2-5	NA	CASSLETAGAPQETQYF	TGTGCCAGCAGCTTGGAGACGGCTGGGGCGCCGCAAGAGACCCAGTACTTC
TRBV12-2	NA	TRBJ1-6	NA	CASRSKLVIKITLSRPLHF	TGTGCAAGTCGCTCTAAGCTAGTTATAAAGATTACCCTCTCAAGGCCCCTCCACTTT
TRBV12-5	NA	TRBJ2-2	NA	CASGSPRRELFF	TGTGCTAGTGGTTCACCCCGTAGGGAGCTGTTTTTT
TRBV19	NA	TRBJ2-7	NA	CASSIDMYEQYF	TGTGCCAGTAGTATCGACATGTACGAGCAGTACTTC
TRBV11-1	NA	TRBJ2-7	NA	CASSSMEGTYEQYF	TGTGCCAGCAGTTCTATGGAGGGTACCTACGAGCAGTACTTC
TRBV30	TRBD2	TRBJ2-1	NA	CAWAPGGSHEQFF	TGTGCCTGGGCACCGGGAGGATCACACGAGCAGTTCTTC
TRBV13	TRBD2	TRBJ2-7	once	CASSFSGDNYEQYF	TGTGCCAGCAGCTTTAGCGGGGATAATTACGAGCAGTACTTC
TRBV7-9	NA	TRBJ1-1	NA	CASSWGLMNTEAFF	TGTGCCAGCAGCTGGGGACTCATGAACACTGAAGCTTTCTTT
TRBV4-1	NA	TRBJ1-1	NA	CASSQEGMNTEAFF	TGCGCCAGCAGCCAAGAAGGCATGAACACTGAAGCTTTCTTT
TRBV7-8	TRBD2	TRBJ2-3	NA	CASSSTSGGGDTQYF	TGTGCCAGCAGCTCAACGAGCGGGGGAGGAGATACGCAGTATTTT
TRBV4-1	NA	TRBJ2-3	NA	CASSQSWETSTDTQYF	TGCGCCAGCAGCCAAAGTTGGGAGACTAGCACAGATACGCAGTATTTT